The 16 T cell receptor beta chains below were found in one sample sequenced in a study of blood T cell repertoires in COVID-19. Only in-frame clones appear in the TCRdb table, and some are missing; sequencing was by immunoSEQ multiplex PCR. The sample records around 250,000 clones, around 81% being singletons. Source material: peripheral blood. All receptors derive from a man aged 30 to 39 who had recovered from COVID-19.

This clone was picked up many times. The chain has TRBV2 and TRBJ1-6; D not resolved. Looked up from germline, CDR1 is SNHLY and CDR2 is FYNNEI. The CDR3 extends over 14 amino acids. Trimming pared 2 bases from V and 0 bases from J, leaving 2 bases between. The CDR3 sequence: CASSERSYNSPLHF. CDR3 in DNA: TGTGCCAGCAGTGAACGCTCCTATAATTCACCCCTCCACTTT.

Regarding this clone: The sample holds other DNA sequences that translate to the same CDR3. The chain carries TRBV28 and TRBJ1-5; no definite D call. The length of the CDR3 is 13 residues. Trimming removed 5 bases from V and 0 bases from J, with 5 bases in between. CDR1 MDHEN and CDR2 SYDVKM come from the germline V gene. CDR3 in amino acids: CASSRDSNQPQHF. The CDR3 DNA reads TGTGCCAGCAGTAGAGATAGCAATCAGCCCCAGCATTTT.

The V gene is TRBV5-8, the J gene TRBJ2-7, with TRBD1 matching over 9 bases. V lost 7 bases, J lost 1 base, and 3 bases stayed unmatched. There are 13 residues in the CDR3. Germline V gives CDR1 SGHTS, CDR2 YDEGEE. The CDR3 coding sequence is TGTGCCAGCGACAGGGGGTTGTCCTACGAGCAGTACTTC. Translation: CASDRGLSYEQYF.

This clone was counted between two and nine times. The chain joins TRBV6-5 to TRBJ1-2, with TRBD1 matching over 8 bases. Looked up from germline, CDR1 is MNHEY and CDR2 is SVGAGI. CDR3 size: 15 residues. V shed 4 bases, J shed 2 bases, and the junction held 6 bases outside the gene matches. Here the CDR3 reads CASSSRRTGNYGYTF. As DNA, the CDR3 is TGTGCCAGCAGTTCCCGACGGACAGGGAACTATGGCTACACCTTC.

This clone was counted between two and nine times. The V gene is TRBV27, the J gene TRBJ2-7, with 7 positions matching TRBD1. V gave up 3 bases and J gave up 4 bases; unmatched junction bases: 3. Germline V CDR1 and CDR2: MNHEY, SMNVEV (reference sequence). The CDR3 is 13 residues long. CDR3 protein: CASSFGTAYEQYF. For the CDR3, the DNA is TGTGCCAGCAGTTTTGGGACAGCGTACGAGCAGTACTTC.

The chain couples TRBV7-9 to TRBJ1-4, with D unclear. The V gene lost 5 bases and the J gene lost 0 bases, with 10 bases spanning the gap. CDR3 size: 15 residues. CDR1 is SEHNR, CDR2 FQNEAQ, per germline (reference sequence). The CDR3 loop is CASSTSLATNEKLFF. CDR3 DNA: TGTGCCAGCAGCACCTCACTCGCAACTAATGAAAAACTGTTTTTT.

This chain uses TRBV9 with TRBJ2-5; D remains unclear. CDR1 is SGDLS, CDR2 YYNGEE, per germline. V lost 4 bases, J lost 5 bases, and 12 bases lay in between. There are 13 residues in the CDR3. CDR3 residues: CASSLQDGETQYF. The CDR3 nucleotides read TGTGCCAGCAGCCTCCAAGACGGGGAGACCCAGTACTTC.

V gene TRBV9 combines with J gene TRBJ2-2; no clear D. Germline CDR1 SGDLS, CDR2 YYNGEE. V was clipped by 3 bases and J by 6 bases, with 9 bases between them. The CDR3 has 13 amino acids. CDR3 nucleotide sequence: TGTGCCAGCAGCGGTTCTATTGCCGGGGAGCTGTTTTTT. Translating gives CASSGSIAGELFF. Based on the CDR3 plus reference TRBV9 and TRBJ2-2, the full variable domain is DSGVTQTPKHLITATGQRVTLRCSPRSGDLSVYWYQQSLDQGLQFLIQYYNGEERAKGNILERFSAQQFPDLHSELNLSSLELGDSALYFCASSGSIAGELFFGEGSRLTVL.

This clone came up once. The chain recombines TRBV6-5 with TRBJ1-6, with D hard to call. CDR1 is MNHEY, CDR2 SVGAGI, per germline. V shed 0 bases and J shed 9 bases, with 12 bases lying between them. CDR3 length: 15 amino acids. CDR3 region: CASSYSLRHPSPLHF. CDR3 coding DNA: TGTGCCAGCAGTTACTCGTTGCGGCACCCTTCACCCCTCCACTTT.

V gene TRBV7-2 combines with J gene TRBJ2-5; 11 nucleotides agree with TRBD2. V lost 5 bases, J lost 4 bases, and 9 bases stayed unmatched. Germline V gene lookup returns CDR1 SGHTA and CDR2 FQGNSA. The CDR3 is 16 amino acids. As DNA, the CDR3 is TGTGCCAGCAGCGGTAGCGGGGGGGCCCCTCGAGAGACCCAGTACTTC. This sequence encodes CASSGSGGAPRETQYF.

The rearrangement joins TRBV18 to TRBJ2-7; 10 bases are a match to TRBD1. The trim removed 6 bases at V and 2 bases at J, leaving 4 bases unmatched. The CDR3 length is 14 residues. Germline V lookup: CDR1 KGHSH, CDR2 LQKENI. The CDR3 DNA reads TGTGCCAGCTCGTCCGACAGGGGGCCCTACGAGCAGTACTTC. Amino acid sequence: CASSSDRGPYEQYF.

This clone showed up just a few times. The chain employs TRBV3-1 (or the pseudogene TRBV3-2) and TRBJ2-1; 7 bases agree with TRBD1. V gave up 6 bases and J gave up 5 bases; unmatched junction bases: 7. CDR1 is LGHDT, CDR2 YNNKEL, per germline (reference sequence). This CDR3 region has 14 residues. CDR3 nucleotides: TGTGCCAGCAGGAATCCCGGGACAGACAATGAGCAGTTCTTC. Amino acid sequence: CASRNPGTDNEQFF.

The chain joins TRBV28 to TRBJ1-3; D is uncertain. CDR3 length: 14 amino acids. Germline CDR1 and CDR2: MDHEN and SYDVKM. V lost 5 bases and J 0 bases, leaving 8 bases between the germline ends. The CDR3 nucleotides are TGTGCCAGCAGTATAAGGAGCTCTGGAAACACCATATATTTT. Translating gives CASSIRSSGNTIYF. The full variable domain, with the rest looked up from reference TRBV28 and TRBJ1-3, is DVKVTQSSRYLVKRTGEKVFLECVQDMDHENMFWYRQDPGLGLRLIYFSYDVKMKEKGDIPEGYSVSREKKERFSLILESASTNQTSMYLCASSIRSSGNTIYFGEGSWLTVV.

This chain uses TRBV4-1 with TRBJ2-2; possibly TRBD1 for D (7 bases). From germline, CDR1 is MGHRA and CDR2 YSYEKL. The CDR3 runs to 16 residues. V was trimmed by 4 bases and J by 4 bases, leaving 16 bases between them. The CDR3: CASSLVQGGFTGELFF. The CDR3 DNA is TGCGCCAGCAGCCTGGTCCAGGGGGGCTTCACCGGGGAGCTGTTTTTT.

This rearrangement joins TRBV28 to TRBJ2-3; TRBD2 matches at 13 bases. From germline, CDR1 is MDHEN and CDR2 SYDVKM. The CDR3 is 19 residues long. The V and J ends lost 5 bases and 0 bases, in that order; junction bases with no gene match: 11. The chain's CDR3 is CASSAGLAGAHLSTDTQYF. In nucleotides, the CDR3 is TGTGCCAGCAGTGCCGGACTAGCGGGGGCCCACCTCAGCACAGATACGCAGTATTTT.

The chain is built from TRBV9 and TRBJ2-3, with 7 bases matching TRBD2. V lost 3 bases, J lost 3 bases, and 7 bases stayed unmatched. Per germline, CDR1 SGDLS and CDR2 YYNGEE. The CDR3 runs 15 residues. CDR3 sequence reads: CASSGIGRETDTQYF. CDR3 sequence (DNA): TGTGCCAGCAGCGGGATAGGGCGGGAGACAGATACGCAGTATTTT.